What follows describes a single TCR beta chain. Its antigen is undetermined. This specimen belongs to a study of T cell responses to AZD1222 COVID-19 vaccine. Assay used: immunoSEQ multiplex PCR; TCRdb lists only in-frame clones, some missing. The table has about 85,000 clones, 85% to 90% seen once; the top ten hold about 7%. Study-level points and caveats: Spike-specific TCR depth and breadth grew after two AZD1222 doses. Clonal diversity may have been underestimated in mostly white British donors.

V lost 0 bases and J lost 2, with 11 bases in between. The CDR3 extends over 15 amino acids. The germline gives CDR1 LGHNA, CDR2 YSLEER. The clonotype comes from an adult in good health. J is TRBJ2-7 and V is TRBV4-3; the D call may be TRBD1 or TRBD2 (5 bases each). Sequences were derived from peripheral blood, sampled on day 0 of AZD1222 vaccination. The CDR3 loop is CASSQDGTQTYEQYF. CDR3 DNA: TGCGCCAGCAGCCAAGATGGGACCCAAACCTACGAGCAGTACTTC.